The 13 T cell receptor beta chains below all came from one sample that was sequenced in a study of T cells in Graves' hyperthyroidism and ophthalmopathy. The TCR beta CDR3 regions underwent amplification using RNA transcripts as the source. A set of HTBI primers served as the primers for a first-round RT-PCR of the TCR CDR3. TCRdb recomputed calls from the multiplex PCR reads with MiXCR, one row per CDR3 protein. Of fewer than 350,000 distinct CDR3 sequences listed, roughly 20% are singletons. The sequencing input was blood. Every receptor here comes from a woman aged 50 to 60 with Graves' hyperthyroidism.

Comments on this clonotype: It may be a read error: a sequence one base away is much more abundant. CDR3 coding DNA: TGTGCCAGCGTGAGGAGGCACTATGGCTACACCTTC. This gives the protein CASVRRHYGYTF. J is TRBJ1-2 and V is TRBV27; D not resolved. The V and J ends lost 8 bases and 3 bases respectively, with 10 bases between them. The CDR3 loop spans 12 amino acids. The germline V gene has CDR1 MNHEY and CDR2 SMNVEV (reference sequence).

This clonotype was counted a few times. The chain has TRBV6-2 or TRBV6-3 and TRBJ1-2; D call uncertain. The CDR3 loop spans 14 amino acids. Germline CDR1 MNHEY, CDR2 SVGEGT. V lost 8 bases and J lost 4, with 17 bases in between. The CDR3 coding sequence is TGTGCCAGCGATCCGGGAGGATGGGGCTATGGCTACACCTTC. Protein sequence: CASDPGGWGYGYTF.

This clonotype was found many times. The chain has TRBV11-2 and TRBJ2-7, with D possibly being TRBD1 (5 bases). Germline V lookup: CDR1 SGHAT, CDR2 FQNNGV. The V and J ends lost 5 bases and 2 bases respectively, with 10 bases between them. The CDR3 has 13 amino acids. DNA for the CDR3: TGTGCCAGCAGCATTGGACAAGCCTACGAGCAGTACTTC. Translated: CASSIGQAYEQYF.

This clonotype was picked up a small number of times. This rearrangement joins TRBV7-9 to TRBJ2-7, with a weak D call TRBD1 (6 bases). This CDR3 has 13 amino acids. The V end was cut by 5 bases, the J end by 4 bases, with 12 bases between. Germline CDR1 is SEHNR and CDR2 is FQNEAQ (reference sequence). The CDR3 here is CASSPPGTYEQYF. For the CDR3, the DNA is TGTGCCAGCAGCCCCCCCGGGACATACGAGCAGTACTTC.

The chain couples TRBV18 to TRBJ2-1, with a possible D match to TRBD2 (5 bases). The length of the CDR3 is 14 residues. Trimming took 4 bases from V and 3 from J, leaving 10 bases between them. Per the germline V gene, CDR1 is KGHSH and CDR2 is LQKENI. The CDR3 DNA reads TGTGCCAGCTCACTCCAGAGGGACTACAATGAGCAGTTCTTC. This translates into CASSLQRDYNEQFF.

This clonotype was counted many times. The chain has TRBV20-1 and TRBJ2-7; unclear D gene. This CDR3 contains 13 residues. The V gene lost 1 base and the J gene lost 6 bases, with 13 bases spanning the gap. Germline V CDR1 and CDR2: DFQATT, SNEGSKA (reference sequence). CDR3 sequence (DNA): TGCAGTGCTAGAGTTTTTTCTACCTCCGAGCAGTACTTC. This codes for CSARVFSTSEQYF.

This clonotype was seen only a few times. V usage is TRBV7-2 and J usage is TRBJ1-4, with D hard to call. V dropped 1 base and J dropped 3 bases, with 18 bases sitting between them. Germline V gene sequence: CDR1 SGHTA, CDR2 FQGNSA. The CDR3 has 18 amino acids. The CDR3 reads CASSLGWGGSRSNEKLFF. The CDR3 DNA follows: TGTGCCAGCAGCTTAGGGTGGGGAGGGAGTAGGTCTAATGAAAAACTGTTTTTT.

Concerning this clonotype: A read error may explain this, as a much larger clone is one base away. CDR3 region: CASTTSQGSYNEQFF. In nucleotides, the CDR3 is TGTGCCAGCACCACATCTCAGGGCTCCTACAATGAGCAGTTCTTC. The gene calls are TRBV6-1 and TRBJ2-1; D is possibly TRBD1 (5 bases). The V gene lost 7 bases and the J gene lost 0 bases, with 13 bases spanning the gap. This CDR3 has 15 residues. Germline loops: CDR1 MNHNS, CDR2 SASEGT.

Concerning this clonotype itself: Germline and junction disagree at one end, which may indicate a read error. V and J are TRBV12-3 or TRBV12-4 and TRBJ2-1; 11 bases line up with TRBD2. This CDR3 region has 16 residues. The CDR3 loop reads CASGLGTSGGVDEQFF. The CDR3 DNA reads TGTGCCAGCGGTTTAGGCACTAGCGGGGGTGTTGATGAGCAGTTCTTC.

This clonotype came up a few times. This CDR3 reads CASSPLPGQGIEQYF. The CDR3 coding sequence is TGTGCCAGCTCTCCTCTACCGGGACAGGGTATCGAGCAGTACTTC. The genes are TRBV18 and TRBJ2-7; 9 bases agree with TRBD1. Germline CDR1 KGHSH, CDR2 LQKENI. V lost 6 bases and J lost 6; bases outside the gene matches: 12. There are 15 residues in the CDR3.

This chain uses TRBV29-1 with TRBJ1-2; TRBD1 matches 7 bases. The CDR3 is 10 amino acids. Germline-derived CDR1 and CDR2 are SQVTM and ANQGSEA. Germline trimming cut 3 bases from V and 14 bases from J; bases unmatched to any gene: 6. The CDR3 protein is CSVEAGGVTF. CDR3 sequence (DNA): TGCAGCGTTGAGGCAGGGGGGGTGACCTTC.

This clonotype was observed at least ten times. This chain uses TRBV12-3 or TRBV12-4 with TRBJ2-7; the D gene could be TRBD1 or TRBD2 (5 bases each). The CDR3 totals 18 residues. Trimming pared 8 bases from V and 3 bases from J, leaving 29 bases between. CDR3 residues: CASLPRGNRSGHVYEQYV. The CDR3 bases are TGTGCCAGCCTCCCCCGGGGTAATCGGTCCGGACACGTCTACGAGCAGTACGTC.

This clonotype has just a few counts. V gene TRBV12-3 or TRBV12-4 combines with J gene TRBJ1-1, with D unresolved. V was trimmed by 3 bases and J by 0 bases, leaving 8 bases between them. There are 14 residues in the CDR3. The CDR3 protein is CASSFGLMNTEAFF. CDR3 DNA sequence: TGTGCCAGCAGTTTCGGGTTAATGAACACTGAAGCTTTCTTT.